This T cell receptor beta chain originates from a study of cytomegalovirus exposure and HLA in healthy donors. On the study more broadly: The Caucasian-associated ancestry cluster contained 75% to 85% of the roughly 390 genotyped donors. Broader study findings: As confirmed in vitro, a few CMV-associated chains were specific for CMV antigens. An analysis done earlier found most TCR beta V segments productive about 90% or about 30% of the time. Among CMV-associated TCR beta chains, most appeared HLA-restricted in a later analysis.

For this clone: Antigen unknown.

Vbeta (60) and Jbeta (13) primers were used in the PCR. Assay: immunoSEQ multiplex PCR; the TCRdb copy retains only in-frame clones and omits some. The sample lists 160,000 or so clones, approximately 81% occurring once. Unmatched junction bases numbered 0, after V lost 5 bases and J lost 3 bases. The length of the CDR3 is 13 residues. CDR1 is SGHNT, CDR2 YENEEA, per germline. The material sequenced was PBMCs. This chain uses TRBV11-3 with TRBJ2-2; 7 positions agree with TRBD1. This TCR was recovered from a female donor in good health and CMV-seronegative. Written as DNA, the CDR3 is TGTGCCAGCAGCACAGGGGACACCGGGGAGCTGTTTTTT. This translates into CASSTGDTGELFF.